What follows are 30 T cell receptor beta chains derived from one specimen sequenced in a study of neurological immune-mediated disorders. TCRdb reanalysed the 5' RACE reads using MiXCR and keeps one entry per CDR3 protein. The sample holds 30,000 to 45,000 distinct CDR3 sequences; roughly 4.8% are singletons and the top ten take approximately 8.7%. Material: CD4+ T cells from blood. These receptors originate from a young man in good health.

At least ten counts were recorded for this clonotype. CDR3 in amino acids: CASSLQLSGNTIYF. In DNA form, the CDR3 reads TGCGCCAGCAGCTTGCAGCTCTCTGGAAACACCATATATTTT. The rearrangement joins TRBV5-1 to TRBJ1-3, with unresolved D. Germline CDR1 reads SGHRS; CDR2 reads YFSETQ. V lost 1 base to trimming and J lost 0 bases, with 5 bases between them. This CDR3 has 14 amino acids.

This clonotype was counted at least ten times. This rearrangement joins TRBV20-1 to TRBJ2-1; 8 bases are a match to TRBD2. The CDR3 consists of 16 residues. The germline V gene encodes CDR1 DFQATT and CDR2 SNEGSKA (reference sequence). V dropped 0 bases and J dropped 3; count of bases not matched to a gene: 7. CDR3: CSAREGTSPLYNEQFF. The CDR3 coding sequence is TGCAGTGCTAGAGAAGGGACTAGTCCGCTCTACAATGAGCAGTTCTTC.

This clonotype was counted ten times or more. V and J are TRBV5-1 and TRBJ2-1; D is undetermined. From germline, CDR1 is SGHRS and CDR2 YFSETQ. V was pared by 4 bases and J by 8 bases, with 16 bases between. The CDR3 consists of 14 residues. The CDR3 region is CASSPTVPPHEQFF. The CDR3 nucleotides are TGCGCCAGCAGCCCGACTGTCCCCCCCCATGAGCAGTTCTTC.

The table lists this clonotype with many counts. The V gene is TRBV29-1, the J gene TRBJ2-2, with a weak D call TRBD2 (5 bases). Germline values: CDR1 SQVTM, CDR2 ANQGSEA. The V gene lost 3 bases and the J gene lost 4 bases, with 9 bases spanning the gap. The CDR3 extends over 13 amino acids. CDR3 protein: CSVDEGPTGELFF. The CDR3 nucleotides are TGCAGCGTTGATGAGGGCCCCACCGGGGAGCTGTTTTTT.

This clonotype has at least ten counts. The V call is TRBV11-2, the J call TRBJ1-1; TRBD1 might be the D (5 bases). Looked up from germline, CDR1 is SGHAT and CDR2 is FQNNGV. Trimming cost V 3 bases and J 10 bases, with 12 bases left between them. The CDR3 length is 12 residues. DNA of the CDR3: TGTGCCAGCAGCTTTTCTCAGGGCTCAGCTTTCTTT. Protein product: CASSFSQGSAFF.

This clonotype has at least ten counts. The chain recombines TRBV20-1 with TRBJ2-7; D perhaps matches TRBD1 (6 bases). The CDR3 consists of 15 residues. V lost 2 bases, J lost 0 bases, and 14 bases lay in between. Germline V gene sequence: CDR1 DFQATT, CDR2 SNEGSKA (reference sequence). This CDR3 reads CSARKGRGSSYEQYF. The CDR3 DNA is TGCAGTGCTAGAAAGGGCAGGGGTAGCTCCTACGAGCAGTACTTC.

This clonotype has at least ten counts. The chain joins TRBV20-1 to TRBJ2-3; 7 positions agree with TRBD2. CDR3 size: 15 residues. V lost 5 bases and J lost 1; bases outside the gene matches: 9. Germline V gene lookup returns CDR1 DFQATT and CDR2 SNEGSKA (reference sequence). CDR3 coding DNA: TGCAGTGCTTCCGGGACTACCATTGGCACAGATACGCAGTATTTT. As protein: CSASGTTIGTDTQYF.

This clonotype was seen ten or more times. The chain combines TRBV5-1 with TRBJ1-1; D is undetermined. The germline gives CDR1 SGHRS, CDR2 YFSETQ. CDR3 size: 14 residues. The V end was cut by 2 bases, the J end by 8 bases, with 16 bases between. DNA for the CDR3: TGCGCCAGCAGCTTCAACGGAGGTTCCACAGAAGCTTTCTTT. This encodes CASSFNGGSTEAFF. Filled out from reference TRBV5-1 and TRBJ1-1, the complete variable domain reads KAGVTQTPRYLIKTRGQQVTLSCSPISGHRSVSWYQQTPGQGLQFLFEYFSETQRNKGNFPGRFSGRQFSNSRSEMNVSTLELGDSALYLCASSFNGGSTEAFFGQGTRLTVV.

The chain has TRBV10-2 and TRBJ1-5; 7 bases are a match to TRBD1. With 6 bases clipped from V and 5 bases from J, the junction kept 10 bases outside the gene matches. CDR1 is WSHSY and CDR2 is SAAADI in the germline V gene. This CDR3 spans 15 amino acids. The CDR3 reads CASRETGNGDQPQHF. In DNA, the CDR3 is TGCGCCAGCAGAGAGACAGGGAATGGAGATCAGCCCCAGCATTTT.

This clonotype has a count of ten or more. The chain couples TRBV7-8 to TRBJ2-5; no clear D gene. The CDR3 extends over 15 amino acids. Deletions cut 0 bases from V and 1 base from J, with 9 bases between. Germline values: CDR1 SGHVS, CDR2 FQNEAQ. The DNA for the CDR3 is TGTGCCAGCAGCTTAGCGCGCGGATTCCAAGAGACCCAGTACTTC. Translated: CASSLARGFQETQYF.

This clonotype was found many times. The chain carries TRBV29-1 and TRBJ2-3, with a possible D match to TRBD1 (6 bases). The CDR3 has 12 residues. Trimming removed 5 bases from V and 11 bases from J, with 17 bases in between. Germline V CDR1 and CDR2: SQVTM, ANQGSEA. The CDR3 reads CSVSNTGSEQYF. The CDR3 nucleotides are TGCAGCGTTTCTAATACAGGGAGTGAGCAGTATTTT.

This clonotype appeared many times. The chain recombines TRBV20-1 with TRBJ1-3; D unclear. Germline V lookup: CDR1 DFQATT, CDR2 SNEGSKA (reference sequence). The CDR3 is 16 residues long. V was shortened by 0 bases and J by 0 bases, with 12 bases between the two germline ends. The CDR3 here is CSARDITDSSGNTIYF. The CDR3 DNA sequence: TGCAGTGCTAGAGATATCACAGATAGCTCTGGAAACACCATATATTTT.

The chain joins TRBV20-1 to TRBJ2-3; 7 nucleotides line up with TRBD2. This CDR3 comprises 15 residues. The V gene end was trimmed by 6 bases and the J gene end by 4 bases; junction bases not matched to a gene: 13. Germline values: CDR1 DFQATT, CDR2 SNEGSKA (reference sequence). This chain's CDR3 is CSAGPFGRISDTQYF. In DNA, the CDR3 is TGCAGTGCGGGCCCTTTCGGGAGGATCTCAGATACGCAGTATTTT.

This clonotype has a count of ten or more. This rearrangement joins TRBV3-1 to TRBJ2-1; 9 nucleotides agree with TRBD2. Looked up from germline, CDR1 is LGHDT and CDR2 is YNNKEL (reference sequence). V shed 4 bases and J 3 bases; nucleotides not matched to a gene: 4. CDR3 size: 15 residues. The CDR3 nucleotides are TGTGCCAGCAGCCTTATAGCGGGGGACTACAATGAGCAGTTCTTC. It is translated as CASSLIAGDYNEQFF.

The table lists this clonotype with many counts. J is TRBJ2-7 and V is TRBV4-2; 7 bases fit TRBD1. The ends lost 1 base at V and 2 bases at J; junction bases unmatched: 8. The CDR3 loop spans 16 amino acids. Germline assignment: CDR1 LGHNA and CDR2 YNFKEQ. CDR3 protein: CASSQGPGQSAYEQYF. The CDR3 bases are TGTGCCAGCAGCCAAGGACCGGGACAGAGCGCCTACGAGCAGTACTTC.

This clonotype was recorded many times. The chain joins TRBV20-1 to TRBJ1-2; D is undetermined. The CDR3 is 11 amino acids. Germline CDR1 DFQATT, CDR2 SNEGSKA (reference sequence). The ends were cut back, 3 bases at V and 2 bases at J, with 4 bases in the middle. The DNA of the CDR3 is TGCAGTGCTAGTACAAACTATGGCTACACCTTC. Protein product: CSASTNYGYTF.

This clonotype was seen many times. The chain joins TRBV2 to TRBJ2-5, with 7 bases matching TRBD2. CDR3 length: 13 residues. The germline CDR1 and CDR2 sequences are SNHLY and FYNNEI. V gave up 6 bases and J gave up 2 bases; unmatched junction bases: 3. The CDR3 DNA sequence: TGTGCCAGCAGGGAGCGGGAACAAGAGACCCAGTACTTC. Protein sequence: CASREREQETQYF.

This clonotype was found many times. V is TRBV20-1 and J is TRBJ2-1, with 8 bases fitting TRBD1. V trimming: 6 bases; J trimming: 3 bases; junction bases outside the gene matches: 4. Germline V gene sequence: CDR1 DFQATT, CDR2 SNEGSKA (reference sequence). The CDR3 consists of 13 residues. CDR3 nucleotide sequence: TGCAGTGCCAGGACAGGGCACTACAATGAGCAGTTCTTC. This translates into CSARTGHYNEQFF.

This clonotype showed up many times. V is TRBV5-1 and J is TRBJ2-5; D could derive from TRBD1 or TRBD2 (5 bases each). The CDR3 sequence is 16 residues long. CDR1 SGHRS and CDR2 YFSETQ come from the germline V gene. Trimming cost V 0 bases and J 3 bases, with 15 bases left between them. CDR3 in DNA: TGCGCCAGCAGCTTGGGGAACTCCGGGGCTGAAGAGACCCAGTACTTC. Protein sequence: CASSLGNSGAEETQYF.

This clonotype was found many times. The genes are TRBV7-2 and TRBJ2-7, with 9 bases lining up with TRBD2. Germline V gives CDR1 SGHTA, CDR2 FQGNSA. The CDR3 is made up of 16 amino acids. V shed 1 base and J 3 bases; nucleotides not matched to a gene: 7. CDR3 DNA: TGTGCCAGCAGCTTAGGGCGCCGTAGCGGGAGCTACGAGCAGTACTTC. The encoded protein is CASSLGRRSGSYEQYF.

This clonotype occurred many times. The J gene is TRBJ2-2, the V gene TRBV5-5; either TRBD1 or TRBD2 may fit D (6 bases each). V lost 0 bases and J 0 bases, leaving 12 bases between the germline ends. In germline, CDR1 is SGHKS, CDR2 YYEKEE (reference sequence). This CDR3 is built from 17 residues. The CDR3, as DNA: TGTGCCAGCAGCTTGGCGGGGGCCACGACGAACACCGGGGAGCTGTTTTTT. Protein: CASSLAGATTNTGELFF.

There are many counts of this clonotype. The genes are TRBV5-1 and TRBJ2-3; 7 bases map to TRBD1. The V and J ends lost 3 bases and 5 bases, in that order; junction bases with no gene match: 3. This CDR3 has 13 amino acids. Germline V gene sequence: CDR1 SGHRS, CDR2 YFSETQ. The CDR3 coding sequence is TGCGCCAGCAGCTCCCCAGGGGGAGATACGCAGTATTTT. Protein: CASSSPGGDTQYF.

This clonotype was seen repeatedly, ten times or more. This chain joins TRBV18 and TRBJ1-4; possible D gene TRBD1, 6 bases. The CDR3 consists of 16 residues. Germline V gene data show CDR1 as KGHSH and CDR2 as LQKENI. V was pared by 5 bases and J by 7 bases, with 20 bases between. CDR3 sequence: CASSSNTPSRGEKLFF. The CDR3 nucleotides are TGTGCCAGCTCATCCAACACTCCCTCCAGGGGTGAAAAACTGTTTTTT.

This clonotype was counted at least ten times. The chain couples TRBV4-1 to TRBJ2-7, with TRBD1 matching over 10 bases. The V segment lost 4 bases and the J segment 2 bases; nucleotides outside the gene matches: 8. The CDR3 spans 16 residues. Germline assignment: CDR1 MGHRA and CDR2 YSYEKL. Here the CDR3 reads CASSRGAGTGAYEQYF. CDR3 nucleotides: TGCGCCAGCAGCCGAGGAGCCGGGACAGGGGCCTACGAGCAGTACTTC.

This clonotype was observed at least ten times. This sequence joins TRBV5-1 and TRBJ2-7; D might be TRBD2 (6 bases). Trimming shortened V by 2 bases and J by 3 bases, and 15 bases separated the two germline ends. Germline CDR1 is SGHRS and CDR2 is YFSETQ. The CDR3 spans 15 residues. This CDR3 reads CASSFPAGGIYEQYF. The DNA of the CDR3 is TGCGCCAGCAGCTTCCCGGCCGGGGGTATCTACGAGCAGTACTTC.

This clonotype was detected many times. This chain links TRBV9 with TRBJ1-2; no firm D call. The CDR3 loop spans 13 amino acids. V lost 2 bases, J lost 2 bases, and 7 bases lay in between. Per germline, CDR1 SGDLS and CDR2 YYNGEE. In DNA, the CDR3 is TGTGCCAGCAGCGTGGGCAGGAACTATGGCTACACCTTC. Encoded protein: CASSVGRNYGYTF. Complete variable domain (other parts from reference TRBV9 and TRBJ1-2): DSGVTQTPKHLITATGQRVTLRCSPRSGDLSVYWYQQSLDQGLQFLIQYYNGEERAKGNILERFSAQQFPDLHSELNLSSLELGDSALYFCASSVGRNYGYTFGSGTRLTVV.

This clonotype was found many times. The rearrangement joins TRBV5-1 to TRBJ2-3; D may be TRBD1 (5 bases). This CDR3 contains 16 residues. The germline gives CDR1 SGHRS, CDR2 YFSETQ. The V end lost 2 bases, the J end lost 4 bases, and 17 bases lay between the germline ends. CDR3 bases: TGCGCCAGCAGCTTAGTGGAACAGGTTGATGCAGATACGCAGTATTTT. Translated: CASSLVEQVDADTQYF.

This clonotype was seen repeatedly, ten times or more. This chain links TRBV7-8 with TRBJ2-7, with D perhaps TRBD1 (5 bases). Per the germline V gene, CDR1 is SGHVS and CDR2 is FQNEAQ. V lost 0 bases and J lost 7, with 13 bases in between. This CDR3 has 14 residues. As DNA, the CDR3 is TGTGCCAGCAGCTTAGCCCTGGGGCGGAGTGAGCAGTACTTC. Its protein is CASSLALGRSEQYF.

There are many counts of this clonotype. This sequence joins TRBV12-3 or TRBV12-4 and TRBJ2-2, with D possibly being TRBD1 (5 bases). Trimming left V 1 base short and J 2 bases short, with 8 bases between. CDR3 length equals 15 residues. The CDR3 loop is CASSLGQGNTGELFF. The CDR3 nucleotides are TGTGCCAGCAGTTTAGGGCAGGGAAACACCGGGGAGCTGTTTTTT.

This clonotype came up many times. The J gene is TRBJ2-7, the V gene TRBV18, with D possibly TRBD2 on 6 matching bases. Looked up from germline, CDR1 is KGHSH and CDR2 is LQKENI. The germline V and J ends were trimmed by 3 bases and 6 bases, with 15 bases remaining between them. The length of the CDR3 is 14 residues. The CDR3 loop is CASSPNDPAGEQYF. CDR3 DNA sequence: TGTGCCAGCTCACCGAACGACCCAGCGGGCGAGCAGTACTTC.